The 15 T cell receptor beta chains below all came from one sample that was sequenced in a study of blood T cell repertoires in COVID-19. Generated by immunoSEQ multiplex PCR, the TCRdb table keeps only in-frame clones and is missing some. The data show roughly 350,000 clones, more than 70% seen once. Sequenced input: peripheral blood. The receptor source for this set is a woman in her twenties or thirties with COVID-19, enrolled during active disease.

The CDR3 coding sequence is TGTGCCAGCAGCTCCCCGGTGTTAAGCAATGAGCAGTTCTTC. Its translation is CASSSPVLSNEQFF. The J gene is TRBJ2-1, the V gene TRBV6-5; D call uncertain. This CDR3 contains 14 residues. Germline assignment: CDR1 MNHEY and CDR2 SVGAGI. V dropped 6 bases and J dropped 6 bases, with 15 bases sitting between them.

The chain links TRBV9 to TRBJ2-5; D possibly corresponds to TRBD1 (6 bases). Germline V lookup: CDR1 SGDLS, CDR2 YYNGEE. Trimming removed 2 bases from V and 5 bases from J, with 10 bases in between. This CDR3 spans 13 amino acids. The CDR3 spells CASSVGAAETQYF. The DNA for the CDR3 is TGTGCCAGCAGCGTGGGGGCAGCCGAGACCCAGTACTTC.

V usage is TRBV5-1 and J usage is TRBJ1-2, with 7 bases identical to TRBD1. CDR1 and CDR2 from the germline V gene are SGHRS and YFSETQ. There are 15 residues in the CDR3. V was clipped by 4 bases and J by 9 bases; unmatched bases: 15. CDR3 region: CASSLGTEYTRRYTF. The CDR3 DNA sequence: TGCGCCAGCAGCCTAGGGACAGAGTATACTAGGCGCTACACCTTC.

The chain couples TRBV13 to TRBJ1-3, with TRBD1 matching over 7 bases. The CDR3 is made up of 16 amino acids. V lost 5 bases, J lost 1 base, and 8 bases stayed unmatched. From germline, CDR1 is PRHDT and CDR2 FYEKMQ (reference sequence). The CDR3 reads CASSTRTGPSGNTIYF. CDR3 DNA: TGTGCCAGCAGCACGCGGACAGGTCCATCTGGAAACACCATATATTTT.

V gene TRBV10-2 combines with J gene TRBJ1-2; 10 bases fit TRBD1. The ends lost 7 bases at V and 4 bases at J; junction bases unmatched: 3. Germline assignment: CDR1 WSHSY and CDR2 SAAADI. This CDR3 region has 13 residues. Written as DNA, the CDR3 is TGCGCCAGCACCGGGACAGGGGCCTATGGCTACACCTTC. Translating it yields CASTGTGAYGYTF.

This clone turned up a few times. CDR3 residues: CASSQKDRSLSDTQYF. CDR3 coding DNA: TGCGCCAGCAGCCAAAAGGACAGGTCTCTCTCAGATACGCAGTATTTT. V is TRBV5-1 and J is TRBJ2-3, with 7 nucleotides matching TRBD1. Germline CDR1 is SGHRS and CDR2 is YFSETQ. V trimming: 4 bases; J trimming: 4 bases; junction bases outside the gene matches: 12. This CDR3 spans 16 amino acids. The variable domain in full, completed from reference TRBV5-1 and TRBJ2-3, reads KAGVTQTPRYLIKTRGQQVTLSCSPISGHRSVSWYQQTPGQGLQFLFEYFSETQRNKGNFPGRFSGRQFSNSRSEMNVSTLELGDSALYLCASSQKDRSLSDTQYFGPGTRLTVL.

This chain uses TRBV2 with TRBJ2-1; 10 nucleotides align to TRBD2. The CDR3 loop spans 16 amino acids. Per germline, CDR1 SNHLY and CDR2 FYNNEI. Germline trimming cut 7 bases from V and 7 bases from J; bases unmatched to any gene: 13. The DNA for the CDR3 is TGTGCCAGCACGCTAGCGGGAGTGCCCCGGGAAAATGAGCAGTTCTTC. It is translated as CASTLAGVPRENEQFF.

V and J are TRBV6-5 and TRBJ1-3; TRBD1 matches 8 bases. CDR1 is MNHEY, CDR2 SVGAGI, per germline. V shed 7 bases, J shed 9 bases, and the junction held 8 bases outside the gene matches. The CDR3 runs 13 residues. CDR3 sequence: CASTRTGMSTIYF. Written as DNA, the CDR3 is TGTGCCAGCACTAGGACAGGGATGAGCACCATATATTTT.

The J gene is TRBJ2-5, the V gene TRBV6-5; 9 nucleotides line up with TRBD1. This CDR3 comprises 15 residues. Germline assignment: CDR1 MNHEY and CDR2 SVGAGI. The V and J ends lost 7 bases and 5 bases, in that order; junction bases with no gene match: 11. The CDR3 reads CASTKTPGTGETQYF. In nucleotides, the CDR3 is TGTGCCAGCACCAAAACACCCGGGACAGGGGAGACCCAGTACTTC.

CDR3 loop: CASSLDPGAPSEQYF. CDR3 nucleotides: TGCGCCAGCAGCTTGGATCCGGGTGCCCCCTCCGAGCAGTACTTC. The chain carries TRBV5-1 and TRBJ2-7; unclear D gene. Trimming pared 0 bases from V and 6 bases from J, leaving 16 bases between. The CDR3 is 15 amino acids. The germline gives CDR1 SGHRS, CDR2 YFSETQ.

The chain recombines TRBV21-1 with TRBJ2-2; the table names TRBD2, a call not compared with the DNA. TRBV21-1 corresponds to a pseudogene. The CDR3 length is 15 residues. DNA of the CDR3: TGTGCCAGCAGCAAAACTGATGAAAACACCGGGGAGCTGTTTTTT. Protein: CASSKTDENTGELFF.

The gene calls are TRBV10-3 and TRBJ1-3; D gene ambiguous. The germline CDR1 and CDR2 sequences are ENHRY and SYGVKD. CDR3 length: 13 amino acids. V was shortened by 9 bases and J by 0 bases, with 9 bases between the two germline ends. CDR3 DNA: TGTGCCATAGCACGGAGCTCTGGAAACACCATATATTTT. Translated: CAIARSSGNTIYF.

This clone was detected a few times. This chain links TRBV11-2 with TRBJ2-2, with D maybe TRBD1 (6 bases). Germline V gives CDR1 SGHAT, CDR2 FQNNGV. The ends were cut back, 6 bases at V and 5 bases at J, with 16 bases in the middle. There are 15 residues in the CDR3. The DNA of the CDR3 is TGTGCCAGCAGTTTATCAGTCAGGGGTACCGGGGAGCTGTTTTTT. Translating gives CASSLSVRGTGELFF.

The V and J genes are TRBV5-1 and TRBJ2-5; 9 bases map to TRBD2. The V gene end was trimmed by 4 bases and the J gene end by 5 bases; junction bases not matched to a gene: 12. Germline V gene sequence: CDR1 SGHRS, CDR2 YFSETQ. The CDR3 extends over 16 amino acids. For the CDR3, the DNA is TGCGCCAGCAGCGTTGGGGTAGCGGGAGTTGGTGAGACCCAGTACTTC. Protein sequence: CASSVGVAGVGETQYF.

The J gene is TRBJ1-2, the V gene TRBV5-5, with 10 bases fitting TRBD1. Trimming at V came to 0 bases and at J to 1 base, leaving 3 bases not matched to a gene. The germline V gene has CDR1 SGHKS and CDR2 YYEKEE (reference sequence). The CDR3 extends over 16 amino acids. The CDR3 region is CASSLVGQGINYGYTF. In DNA, the CDR3 is TGTGCCAGCAGCTTGGTGGGACAGGGGATTAACTATGGCTACACCTTC.